This record looks at one TCR beta chain sequence and its context. Its antigen is not known. The protocol was immunoSEQ multiplex PCR, while the TCRdb copy is restricted to in-frame clones and leaves out a portion. The sample gives about 52,000 clones, approximately 86% of which show up once; around 17% is in the top ten. This CDR3 is 19 amino acids long. V lost 2 bases to trimming and J lost 0 bases; unmatched junction nucleotides: 9. Germline V gene sequence: CDR1 SEHNR, CDR2 FQNEAQ (reference sequence). The sample originates from a study of T cells in localized non-small cell lung cancer. Overall study findings and caveats: Longer overall survival was linked to higher blood T cell density. Appearing in adjacent lung were a median about 60 of the top 100 tumor clones. Heterogeneity stays possible, as sequencing covered only one tumor region. Maximal T cell clonality occurred in uninvolved adjacent lung, with tumor ranking below it.

V and J are TRBV7-9 and TRBJ2-1; 11 nucleotides line up with TRBD1. The receptor's source is a female donor with stage II lung adenocarcinoma. Sequenced material: PBMCs, taken before any cancer treatment. CDR3 coding DNA: TGTGCCAGCAGCTTAAGAGGGGACAGGGGGACCCGCTCCTACAATGAGCAGTTCTTC. It codes for CASSLRGDRGTRSYNEQFF.